The clone carrying this T cell receptor beta chain showed up many times. The data were obtained in a study of regulatory T cells in long-lasting Graves disease. Indicated time point: newly diagnosed GD, antithyroid drugs for less than 3 months. The authors made the TCR library using RNA they extracted from PBMCs. Construction of the TCR beta libraries employed iRepertoire HTBI primers in conjunction with Arm-PCR of CDR3 regions. A single record per CDR3 protein comes from TCRdb applying MiXCR to the multiplex PCR reads. This table holds hundreds of thousands of distinct CDR3 sequences, approximately 13% found once. This sample was also put to use in a study of T cells in Graves' hyperthyroidism and ophthalmopathy. That paper adds: Ophthalmopathy and stable hyperthyroidism were separated by a 13 V-J model.

The receptor's source is a man in his thirties or forties with Graves disease. Specimen: peripheral blood mononuclear cells (PBMCs), collected at new diagnosis, from a patient treated with antithyroid drugs.

CDR3 DNA sequence: TGTGCCAGCAGCCCCTGGGACTCCATAGATACGCAGTATTTT. Protein sequence: CASSPWDSIDTQYF. V gene TRBV11-2 combines with J gene TRBJ2-3; perhaps TRBD2 as D (6 bases). Looked up from germline, CDR1 is SGHAT and CDR2 is FQNNGV. With 5 bases removed from V and 5 bases from J, the gap between germline ends came to 14 bases. This CDR3 has 14 residues.